The 17 T cell receptor beta chains below all came from one sample that was sequenced in a study of beta chain features in type 1 diabetes. For these TCRs, the target antigens are not known. Reverse transcribing all isolated RNA meant expressed TCRB transcripts were sequenced. Some clones are missing from TCRdb's copy, which holds only in-frame ones; the method was immunoSEQ multiplex PCR. This sample has hundreds of thousands of clones, with 11% to 15% found just once. Study-level findings and limits: Moderate yet significant TCRB CDR3 shortening was seen in Type 1 diabetes patients in all four CD4+ subsets.

Source material: naive CD4+ T cells from blood. The receptors here all came from a man younger than 30 with type 1 diabetes.

This clone was recorded a few times. The rearrangement uses TRBV7-2 and TRBJ2-1; 10 bases agree with TRBD2. The germline CDR1 and CDR2 sequences are SGHTA and FQGNSA. Germline trimming cut 4 bases from V and 8 bases from J; bases unmatched to any gene: 8. The CDR3 loop spans 15 amino acids. The chain's CDR3 is CASSWLASGGHEQFF. Here the CDR3 DNA reads TGTGCCAGCAGCTGGTTGGCTAGCGGGGGTCATGAGCAGTTCTTC.

V gene TRBV28 combines with J gene TRBJ2-7; D not resolved. The CDR3 has 12 amino acids. V was shortened by 10 bases and J by 6 bases, with 16 bases between the two germline ends. The V gene's germline CDR1 is MDHEN and CDR2 SYDVKM. The CDR3 region has the DNA TGTGCCACCAGGCTCTCCGAGCTCGAGCAGTACTTC. It encodes CATRLSELEQYF.

Only a few counts were recorded for this clone. This chain links TRBV10-3 with TRBJ1-2; D is perhaps TRBD1 (5 bases). CDR3 length: 16 amino acids. The V gene's germline CDR1 is ENHRY and CDR2 SYGVKD. V was trimmed by 4 bases and J by 0 bases, leaving 15 bases between them. The CDR3 DNA sequence: TGTGCCATCAGTGTCCAGCCAGGGATTACTAACTATGGCTACACCTTC. Translated: CAISVQPGITNYGYTF.

This clone occurred a few times. The rearrangement uses TRBV18 and TRBJ2-7, with 7 nucleotides matching TRBD1. The CDR3 contains 14 residues. J gave up 6 bases and V 3 bases, and 8 bases lay outside the gene matches. The germline V gene has CDR1 KGHSH and CDR2 LQKENI. DNA for the CDR3: TGTGCCAGCTCACCGAGGGGGCGAGACTCCGAGCAGTACTTC. It codes for CASSPRGRDSEQYF.

The chain recombines TRBV5-1 with TRBJ2-2; a possible D gene is TRBD2 (6 bases). The germline gives CDR1 SGHRS, CDR2 YFSETQ. The CDR3 runs 16 residues. V lost 6 bases to trimming and J lost 3 bases, with 18 bases between them. CDR3 bases: TGCGCCAGCACCCTCCGTTCGGGAGCGGACACCGGGGAGCTGTTTTTT. This sequence encodes CASTLRSGADTGELFF.

This clone was detected only a few times. The chain links TRBV2 to TRBJ1-2, with D possibly TRBD1 on 5 matching bases. V shed 10 bases and J shed 5 bases, with 14 bases lying between them. The length of the CDR3 is 12 residues. CDR1 is SNHLY and CDR2 is FYNNEI in the germline V gene. The CDR3 is CATTGVLYGYTF. CDR3 bases: TGTGCCACCACGGGGGTACTATATGGCTACACCTTC.

V and J are TRBV30 and TRBJ1-5; no firm D call. The CDR3 spans 14 residues. Germline CDR1 and CDR2: GTSNPN and SVGIG (reference sequence). Trimming removed 1 base from V and 0 bases from J, with 7 bases in between. The CDR3 DNA follows: TGTGCCTGGAGTGACGGGGTTAGCAATCAGCCCCAGCATTTT. Translated, it gives CAWSDGVSNQPQHF. The full variable domain, rest sourced from reference TRBV30 and TRBJ1-5, is SQTIHQWPATLVQPVGSPLSLECTVEGTSNPNLYWYRQAAGRGLQLLFYSVGIGQISSEVPQNLSASRPQDRQFILSSKKLLLSDSGFYLCAWSDGVSNQPQHFGDGTRLSIL.

In its sample, this clone was seen a few times. The chain joins TRBV18 to TRBJ2-1; TRBD2 matches 8 bases. The V and J ends lost 1 base and 4 bases, in that order; junction bases with no gene match: 6. Germline lookup yields CDR1 KGHSH and CDR2 LQKENI. CDR3 length: 16 amino acids. CDR3 nucleotides: TGTGCCAGCTCACCACAGAGCGGGGGACGGTACAATGAGCAGTTCTTC. It specifies CASSPQSGGRYNEQFF.

This clone was picked up a small number of times. The chain employs TRBV19 and TRBJ2-1; D may be TRBD2 (5 bases). The germline V gene encodes CDR1 LNHDA and CDR2 SQIVND (reference sequence). The CDR3 has 11 amino acids. Trimming left V 8 bases short and J 5 bases short, with 7 bases between. This CDR3 is CASGEHNEQFF. Written as DNA, the CDR3 is TGTGCCAGTGGGGAGCACAATGAGCAGTTCTTC.

V gene TRBV29-1 combines with J gene TRBJ2-3; D gene ambiguous. The V and J ends lost 4 bases and 4 bases respectively, with 12 bases between them. From germline, CDR1 is SQVTM and CDR2 ANQGSEA. There are 13 residues in the CDR3. This CDR3 reads CSVGRNEADTQYF. The CDR3 DNA follows: TGCAGCGTTGGTAGAAATGAAGCAGATACGCAGTATTTT.

V and J are TRBV7-3 and TRBJ1-3; tentative D call: TRBD1 (5 bases). V dropped 5 bases and J dropped 0 bases, with 11 bases sitting between them. The CDR3 loop spans 15 amino acids. Germline CDR1 SGHTA, CDR2 FQGTGA. The CDR3 sequence is CASSPEGSSGNTIYF. The CDR3 DNA reads as TGTGCCAGCAGCCCCGAGGGGAGCTCTGGAAACACCATATATTTT. The full variable domain, its missing parts supplied by reference TRBV7-3 and TRBJ1-3, is GAGVSQTPSNKVTEKGKYVELRCDPISGHTALYWYRQSLGQGPEFLIYFQGTGAADDSGLPNDRFFAVRPEGSVSTLKIQRTERGDSAVYLCASSPEGSSGNTIYFGEGSWLTVV.

This clone turned up a few times. Other nucleotide sequences from this sample produce the same CDR3. V is TRBV18 and J is TRBJ1-5; D unresolved. V lost 2 bases and J lost 7, with 12 bases in between. Germline V lookup: CDR1 KGHSH, CDR2 LQKENI. The CDR3 covers 14 residues. In DNA, the CDR3 is TGTGCCAGCTCACCAGGTGCGGGGAACCAGCCCCAGCATTTT. This translates into CASSPGAGNQPQHF.

This clone showed up just once. V and J are TRBV9 and TRBJ1-6; D remains unclear. The CDR3 has 13 residues. CDR1 SGDLS and CDR2 YYNGEE come from the germline V gene. V lost 0 bases and J 8 bases, leaving 6 bases between the germline ends. DNA for the CDR3: TGTGCCAGCAGCGTAGGGAGGGATTCACCCCTCCACTTT. It codes for CASSVGRDSPLHF.

This clone was observed a handful of times. This sample also contains other DNA sequences that code for the same CDR3. The chain uses TRBV9 and TRBJ2-5; D not certain. The CDR3 runs 12 residues. The V end lost 3 bases, the J end lost 4 bases, and 7 bases lay between the germline ends. CDR1 and CDR2 from the germline V gene are SGDLS and YYNGEE. The CDR3 DNA reads as TGTGCCAGCAGCGGCGTAGGAGAGACCCAGTACTTC. Its translation: CASSGVGETQYF.

The rearrangement uses TRBV18 and TRBJ1-2; the match to TRBD1 covers 10 bases. J gave up 4 bases and V 6 bases, and 11 bases lay outside the gene matches. Germline V CDR1 and CDR2: KGHSH, LQKENI. The CDR3 loop spans 16 amino acids. CDR3 sequence (DNA): TGTGCCAGCTCCCCCCAAGGAGGACAGGGGGTCTATGGCTACACCTTC. It is translated as CASSPQGGQGVYGYTF.

This clone was seen a handful of times. The chain recombines TRBV28 with TRBJ1-2, with no clear D. Trimming stripped 3 bases from V and 0 bases from J, with 8 bases between. Germline V CDR1 and CDR2: MDHEN, SYDVKM. The CDR3 loop spans 14 amino acids. The CDR3 DNA is TGTGCCAGCAGTTTGGGAACCCCTAACTATGGCTACACCTTC. Translation: CASSLGTPNYGYTF.

This clone was recorded a few times. The chain uses TRBV28 and TRBJ2-3; unclear D gene. Germline loops: CDR1 MDHEN, CDR2 SYDVKM. Trimming stripped 3 bases from V and 2 bases from J, with 6 bases between. CDR3 length equals 13 residues. This CDR3 reads CASSFQATDTQYF. CDR3 nucleotides: TGTGCCAGCAGTTTCCAGGCCACAGATACGCAGTATTTT.